This TCR beta chain was sequenced during a study of human T cells and chemical hapten exposure. Indicated time point: pre-sensitization, week 0. Stated treatment: therapeutic diphenylcyclopropenone sensitization with weekly scalp DPC. Broader study findings: Positive correlation was observed between PT1 expanded TCR counts and patch test score.

The library gave individual cDNA molecules unique molecular identifiers. From the RACE reads, TCRdb called clonotypes with MiXCR, one entry per CDR3 protein. Altogether around 200,000 distinct CDR3 sequences are present, more than 25% being singletons, with the ten largest covering less than 3.5%. The CDR3 sequence is 13 residues long. Trimming removed 1 base from V and 2 bases from J, with 6 bases in between. Germline V CDR1 and CDR2: DFQATT, SNEGSKA (reference sequence). This clonotype was seen a handful of times. Its antigen is as yet unknown. This specimen consisted of whole blood, obtained in connection with sensitization to the hapten diphenylcyclopropenone (DPC). The chain has TRBV20-1 and TRBJ2-1; D not resolved. This clonotype was sampled from a woman aged 25 to 45 with alopecia areata. Some clones in this sample may be carry-over from other donors' samples. CDR3 amino acids: CSARGPTYNEQFF. CDR3 coding DNA: TGCAGTGCTAGAGGGCCCACCTACAATGAGCAGTTCTTC.